This is a list of T cell receptor beta chains from one sample in a study of CD8 T cells in Susac syndrome. TCRdb reprocessed the immunoSEQ multiplex PCR reads with MiXCR, giving one entry per CDR3 protein. The sample lists approximately 210,000 distinct CDR3 sequences, around 96% occurring once. The specimen was CD4+ T cells from PBMCs. The receptors were gathered from a human donor with multiple sclerosis. The CDR3 runs from the conserved cysteine through the conserved F or W. Fields, in order: CDR3 protein, CDR3 DNA, J gene, D gene, V gene, clone size. The D gene is left open where the match is weak. Expanded clones are given a class, and other clones once, few, many or no size at all.

CSASPLAGVSDTQYF | TGCAGTGCTAGTCCCCTAGCGGGGGTGTCAGATACGCAGTATTTT | TRBJ2-3 | TRBD2 | TRBV20-1 | .
CSARDPESLAEVPFF | TGCAGTGCTAGAGACCCCGAAAGTTTGGCTGAGGTTCCGTTCTTC | TRBJ2-1 | . | TRBV20-1 | .
CAWSVDGQGSPDTQYF | TGTGCCTGGAGTGTAGATGGACAGGGGTCCCCAGATACGCAGTATTTT | TRBJ2-3 | TRBD1 | TRBV30 | .
CASSLQLNTEAFF | TGTGCCAGCAGCCTTCAGTTGAACACTGAAGCTTTCTTT | TRBJ1-1 | . | TRBV14 | .
CSASGSLQPQHF | TGCAGTGCTTCGGGAAGCTTGCAGCCCCAGCATTTT | TRBJ1-5 | . | TRBV20-1 | once
CASSQATGPYNEQFF | TGTGCCAGCAGCCAAGCGACAGGGCCCTACAATGAGCAGTTCTTC | TRBJ2-1 | TRBD1 | TRBV14 | .
CASSYRGGRTDTQYF | TGTGCCAGCAGTTATCGAGGGGGCCGCACAGATACGCAGTATTTT | TRBJ2-3 | TRBD1 | TRBV6-6 | .
CASSDSGRADEQFF | TGTGCCAGCAGTGATAGCGGGAGGGCGGATGAGCAGTTCTTC | TRBJ2-1 | TRBD2 | TRBV2 | .
CAWSNGRQETQYF | TGTGCCTGGAGTAACGGGCGACAAGAGACCCAGTACTTC | TRBJ2-5 | . | TRBV30 | .
CASSRTEQFF | TGTGCCAGCAGTCGTACTGAGCAGTTCTTC | TRBJ2-1 | . | TRBV12-3/TRBV12-4 | .
CASSEDWGSTDTQYF | TGTGCCAGCAGTGAAGATTGGGGGAGCACAGATACGCAGTATTTT | TRBJ2-3 | . | TRBV2 | .
CSVEDVTSGGGDTQYF | TGCAGCGTTGAAGATGTCACTAGCGGGGGGGGAGATACGCAGTATTTT | TRBJ2-3 | TRBD2 | TRBV29-1 | .
CASSLKFRQNEETQYF | TGCGCCAGCAGCTTGAAGTTTCGGCAGAACGAAGAGACCCAGTACTTC | TRBJ2-5 | . | TRBV5-1 | once
CASSARLEILVSTDTQYF | TGTGCCAGCAGCGCCAGACTAGAAATCCTCGTAAGCACAGATACGCAGTATTTT | TRBJ2-3 | . | TRBV2 | .
CASSQNIWQGIPLTYEQYF | TGTGCCAGCAGCCAGAATATATGGCAGGGGATTCCCTTGACCTACGAGCAGTACTTC | TRBJ2-7 | . | TRBV14 | .
CASSQGQGEQYF | TGTGCCAGCAGCCAGGGACAGGGCGAGCAGTACTTC | TRBJ2-7 | TRBD1 | TRBV3-1 | .
CATSRDTGGVGELFF | TGTGCCACCAGCAGAGATACAGGCGGGGTCGGGGAGCTGTTTTTT | TRBJ2-2 | . | TRBV15 | .
CASSLRQGQQETQYF | TGTGCCAGCAGTTTGAGGCAGGGACAGCAAGAGACCCAGTACTTC | TRBJ2-5 | TRBD1 | TRBV12-3/TRBV12-4 | .
CASSLIKGGYTDTQYF | TGTGCCAGCAGCTTGATCAAGGGGGGGTACACAGATACGCAGTATTTT | TRBJ2-3 | . | TRBV5-6 | once
CASSYSEGHADTQYF | TGTGCCAGCAGTTACTCCGAGGGACACGCAGATACGCAGTATTTT | TRBJ2-3 | . | TRBV6-5 | .
CASNVGQSSYEQYF | TGTGCCAGCAACGTCGGACAGTCTTCCTACGAGCAGTACTTC | TRBJ2-7 | . | TRBV3-1 | .
CASSLGTYYEQYF | TGCGCCAGCAGCTTGGGCACCTACTACGAGCAGTACTTC | TRBJ2-7 | . | TRBV5-1 | .
CATSGGGGETQYF | TGTGCCACCAGTGGGGGGGGAGGCGAGACCCAGTACTTC | TRBJ2-5 | TRBD2 | TRBV24-1 | .
CSKPGLGYEQFF | TGCAGCAAACCGGGACTAGGGTATGAGCAGTTCTTC | TRBJ2-1 | TRBD2 | TRBV20-1 | once
CASSQDQSYWEQYF | TGCGCCAGCAGCCAAGACCAGAGCTATTGGGAGCAGTACTTC | TRBJ2-7 | . | TRBV4-1 | .
CASSQELTVNYGYTF | TGCGCCAGCAGCCAAGAGTTGACAGTCAACTATGGCTACACCTTC | TRBJ1-2 | . | TRBV4-1 | .
CSAPTLLGGPQHF | TGCAGTGCACCGACCCTGTTAGGAGGGCCCCAGCATTTT | TRBJ1-5 | . | TRBV20-1 | .
CASRRGGGVETQYF | TGTGCCAGCAGGAGGGGGGGAGGCGTGGAGACCCAGTACTTC | TRBJ2-5 | . | TRBV28 | .
CASSPLAGEDYGYTF | TGTGCCAGCAGTCCCCTAGCAGGCGAAGACTATGGCTACACCTTC | TRBJ1-2 | . | TRBV12-3/TRBV12-4 | .
CASSASGNYGYTF | TGTGCCAGCAGTGCGTCGGGAAACTATGGCTACACCTTC | TRBJ1-2 | . | TRBV25-1 | .
CASSQFSFNTEAFF | TGTGCCAGCAGCCAATTCAGTTTTAACACTGAAGCTTTCTTT | TRBJ1-1 | . | TRBV3-1 | .
CASSHTGGYSPLHF | TGCGCCAGCAGTCACACAGGGGGTTATTCACCCCTCCACTTT | TRBJ1-6 | TRBD1 | TRBV23-1 | .
CSVLLARGYEQYF | TGCAGCGTCCTCCTAGCGAGAGGCTACGAGCAGTACTTC | TRBJ2-7 | . | TRBV29-1 | .